This TCR beta chain was identified during a study of cytomegalovirus exposure and HLA in healthy donors. Findings of the study overall: Reports showed the classifier diagnosing cytomegalovirus status with high specificity and sensitivity.

The CDR3 contains 14 residues. Trimming left V 0 bases short and J 6 bases short, with 9 bases between. Germline V lookup: CDR1 MDHEN, CDR2 SYDVKM. Likely unrecorded immune exposures existed in these nominally healthy donors. Amplification used 60 Vbeta primers and 13 Jbeta primers. Libraries were prepared by immunoSEQ multiplex PCR; TCRdb keeps only in-frame clonotypes and omits some of them. This sample has about 89,000 clones; roughly three quarters occur once, and the top ten carry roughly 3.6%. Comment on this clone: Its cognate antigen is unknown.

V gene TRBV28 combines with J gene TRBJ1-5; D is unclear. The sequence came from a man aged 30 to 39 in good health and CMV-seronegative. The sample taken for sequencing was PBMCs. DNA for the CDR3: TGTGCCAGCAGTTTATGGAGGGTGGGTCAGCCCCAGCATTTT. This translates into CASSLWRVGQPQHF.